This TCR beta chain was retrieved from a study of shared clonotypes between healthy human individuals (dated by TCRdb to the early 2020s). Turning to the overall study: The cohort included a few men and a couple of women between 18 and 49 years of age. For each donor, CD4 naive and CD4 memory were each given three plates, CD8 naive was given two plates, and CD8 memory was given one plate. To estimate repertoire size and how much clonotypes are shared between individuals, the study performed deep sequencing of blood TCR repertoires from roughly five healthy adults. Libraries were prepared and TCR repertoires were sequenced by different laboratories using diverse techniques, in order to increase sequencing depth and limit assay-specific biases. Per donor, leukapheresis produced somewhere between about 0.94 and 10 billion PBMCs.

This clone has a single count. This receptor's antigen is unknown. No base-level quality is on record; no much larger clone is a single base apart. Overall results and qualifications from the work: Sharing across several donors was observed for 5% to 6.5% of naive CD4, around 3.5% of naive CD8, over 2% of memory CD4, and roughly 0.4% of memory CD8 clonotypes. Only blood was sampled, and tissue TCR repertoires likely differ from those in blood. Incomplete sequencing was indicated by rarefaction of sorted-subset datasets, despite the large sequencing depth. Compared with non-shared clonotypes, clonotypes shared by all four sorted-subset donors had higher generation probabilities. Larger estimated clonotype richness was generally found for naive subsets than for memory subsets. Because the study included only a small number of donors, the genetic and exposure-history diversity represented was limited. Pairwise subsampling led to the expectation that sequencing depth would affect the degree of clonotype sharing among donors.

Using the deep immunoSEQ assay, multiplex PCR amplified TCR CDR3 regions from genomic DNA. Extracted genomic DNA from each cell subset was spread evenly across all wells of several immunoSEQ 96-well plates, with each plate serving as a replicate. For sorted subsets, roughly 200 ng of genomic DNA, equivalent to 25,000 to 35,000 T cell genomes, went into each replicate PCR. Purified libraries were quantified with a Qubit 3.0 fluorometer, sized on a Bioanalyzer 2100, and re-quantified with the KAPA Library Quantification kit. A separate single-read 150-cycle Illumina NextSeq 550 flow cell was used to sequence each immunoSEQ 96-well plate. Per the original workflow: Because the immunoSEQ output held only junctional sequences and lacked quality scores, the filtering could not match the filtering applied to full-length reads. Sequences were annotated with PyIR, a Python wrapper for IgBLAST v1.9, and V/J genes and CDR3 were assigned using IMGT germline references. Any read was removed if the V/J assignment was weak (E-value above 1e-6), the CDR3 was missing, or the read contained stop codons, out-of-frame junctions, or ambiguous translated residues. V3J clonotypes were defined as sequences sharing the same inferred V gene, J gene, and CDR3 amino acid sequence. Percentage overlap between repertoires was calculated by dividing the number of shared unique clonotypes by the size of the smaller repertoire. Repertoire richness was assessed with RTK rarefaction, the Chao1 estimator, and Recon v2.1 estimates of unobserved clonotypes. For all TCRbeta clonotypes obtained by the gDNA method from a few donors, generation probabilities were computed with OLGA. TCRdb limited this immuneACCESS table to in-frame rearrangements with V and J called. A share of clones is missing; checked studies link under half to unresolved V genes, and the rest is unexplained. The D gene and trimming were derived from the DNA, and the V and J assignments and clone size from that table. This sample comprises fewer than 3 million clones, around 92% of them detected only once. The ten largest account for about 0.36% of the sample.

The CDR3 runs 15 amino acids, cysteine and phenylalanine included. Only CDR3 DNA is held: 45 bases, read in frame from base 1. The germline V gene (reference sequence) supplies CDR1 LNHDA and CDR2 SQIVND. V sheds 2 bases and J sheds 5 bases, leaving 13 bases between their ends. Donors were healthy HIV-negative adults with no recently reported acute infections or vaccinations. Every donor was a Caucasian adult residing in Nashville, Tennessee, USA. CD4+ T cells were enriched by magnetic negative selection; naive cells were then positively selected on CD45RA, and the negative fraction formed the memory subset. After blood collection by leukapheresis, PBMCs were isolated using Ficoll-Histopaque density gradient centrifugation and then cryopreserved in the vapor phase of liquid nitrogen. Analytical flow cytometry was used to check the purity and quantity of every magnetically sorted T cell population. Genomic DNA was isolated from each sorted fraction and quantified by UV absorbance on a Nanodrop 2000c.

The sequence joins TRBV19 to TRBJ1-5; the D gene cannot be resolved reliably. This receptor was obtained from a man in his late teens or twenties in good health. Some clones in this sample may be carry-over from other donors' samples. Material for sequencing was naive CD4+ T cells from PBMCs. The cell subset or site label here, explained by the study, means: CD45RA+ positively selected. The CDR3 protein: CASSISGQIHQPQHF. The nucleotide sequence is TGTGCCAGTAGTATATCCGGTCAGATTCATCAGCCCCAGCATTTT.